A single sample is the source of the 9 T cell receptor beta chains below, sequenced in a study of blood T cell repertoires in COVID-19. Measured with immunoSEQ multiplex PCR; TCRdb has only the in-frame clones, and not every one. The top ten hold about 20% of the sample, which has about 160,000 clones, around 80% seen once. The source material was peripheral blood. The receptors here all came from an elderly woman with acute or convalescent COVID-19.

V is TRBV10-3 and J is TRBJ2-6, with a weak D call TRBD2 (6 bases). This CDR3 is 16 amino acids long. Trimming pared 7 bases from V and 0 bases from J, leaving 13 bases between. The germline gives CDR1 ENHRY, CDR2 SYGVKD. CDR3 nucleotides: TGTGCCATCACTTCGGACGGGAGCTCTGGGGCCAACGTCCTGACTTTC. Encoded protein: CAITSDGSSGANVLTF.

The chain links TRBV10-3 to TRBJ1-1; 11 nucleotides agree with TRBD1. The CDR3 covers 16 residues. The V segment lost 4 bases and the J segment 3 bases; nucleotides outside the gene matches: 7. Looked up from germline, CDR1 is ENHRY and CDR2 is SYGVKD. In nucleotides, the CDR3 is TGTGCCATCAGTGGGACAGGGGGCGTGGGGGACACTGAAGCTTTCTTT. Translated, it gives CAISGTGGVGDTEAFF.

The CDR3 spells CAWSVPRGVQWNTIYF. For the CDR3, the DNA is TGTGCCTGGAGTGTCCCTCGGGGAGTACAGTGGAACACCATATATTTT. The chain combines TRBV30 with TRBJ1-3; D call uncertain. The CDR3 sequence is 16 residues long. CDR1 and CDR2 from the germline V gene are GTSNPN and SVGIG (reference sequence). The V end lost 0 bases, the J end lost 7 bases, and 19 bases lay between the germline ends.

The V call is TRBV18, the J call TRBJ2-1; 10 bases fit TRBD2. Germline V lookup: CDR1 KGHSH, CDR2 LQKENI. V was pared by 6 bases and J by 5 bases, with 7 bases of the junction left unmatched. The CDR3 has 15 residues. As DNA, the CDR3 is TGTGCCAGCTCCCCGGCCCTAGCGGGAGACAATGAGCAGTTCTTC. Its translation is CASSPALAGDNEQFF. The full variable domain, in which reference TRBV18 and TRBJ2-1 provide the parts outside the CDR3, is NAGVMQNPRHLVRRRGQEARLRCSPMKGHSHVYWYRQLPEEGLKFMVYLQKENIIDESGMPKERFSAEFPKEGPSILRIQQVVRGDSAAYFCASSPALAGDNEQFFGPGTRLTVL.

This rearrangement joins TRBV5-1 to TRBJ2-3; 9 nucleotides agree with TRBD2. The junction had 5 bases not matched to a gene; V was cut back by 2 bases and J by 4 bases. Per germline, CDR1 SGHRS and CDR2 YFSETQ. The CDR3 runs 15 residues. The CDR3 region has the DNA TGCGCCAGCAGCTTATCCGGACTAGCGCCAGATACGCAGTATTTT. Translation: CASSLSGLAPDTQYF.

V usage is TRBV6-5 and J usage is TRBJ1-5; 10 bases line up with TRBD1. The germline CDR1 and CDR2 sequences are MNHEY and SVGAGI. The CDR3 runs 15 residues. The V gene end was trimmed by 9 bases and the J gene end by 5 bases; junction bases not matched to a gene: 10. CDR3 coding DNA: TGTGCCAGTATCCGGGACAGGGGTCGCGATCAGCCCCAGCATTTT. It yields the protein CASIRDRGRDQPQHF.

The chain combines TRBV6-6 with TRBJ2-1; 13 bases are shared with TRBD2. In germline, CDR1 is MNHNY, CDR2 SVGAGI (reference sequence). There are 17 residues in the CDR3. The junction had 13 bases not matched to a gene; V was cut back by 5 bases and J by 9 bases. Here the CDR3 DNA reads TGTGCCAGCAGTCCCGCTGGACTAGCGGGAGATGTAGGTGAGCAGTTCTTC. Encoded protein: CASSPAGLAGDVGEQFF.

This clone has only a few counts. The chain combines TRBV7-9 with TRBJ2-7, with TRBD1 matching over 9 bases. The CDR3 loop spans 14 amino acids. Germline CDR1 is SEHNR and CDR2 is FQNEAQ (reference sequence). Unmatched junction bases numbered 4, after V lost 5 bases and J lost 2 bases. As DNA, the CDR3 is TGTGCCAGCAGCGGGTGGGACAGGGCCTACGAGCAGTACTTC. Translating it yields CASSGWDRAYEQYF.

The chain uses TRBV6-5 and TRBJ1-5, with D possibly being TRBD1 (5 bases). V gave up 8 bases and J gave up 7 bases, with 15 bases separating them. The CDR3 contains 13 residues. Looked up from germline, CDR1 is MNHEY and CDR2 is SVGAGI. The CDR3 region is CASGQGGRQPQHF. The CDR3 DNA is TGTGCCAGCGGGCAGGGAGGACGGCAGCCCCAGCATTTT.